Shown below are 21 T cell receptor beta chains from a single sample sequenced in a study of blood T cell repertoires in COVID-19. Clones were sequenced by immunoSEQ multiplex PCR, and TCRdb holds only the in-frame ones, with some missing. The table records 150,000 to 200,000 clones, roughly 86% of them present only once. The sample consisted of peripheral blood. The source is a man between 65 and 79 years old with acute or convalescent COVID-19.

This clone came up once. The chain employs TRBV27 and TRBJ1-2, with TRBD1 matching over 7 bases. Germline CDR1 reads MNHEY; CDR2 reads SMNVEV (reference sequence). V dropped 7 bases and J dropped 4; count of bases not matched to a gene: 9. This CDR3 spans 14 amino acids. This CDR3 is CASKPGGSIYGYTF. The CDR3 coding sequence is TGTGCCAGCAAGCCAGGGGGTAGCATCTATGGCTACACCTTC.

This clone was counted a single time. This chain uses TRBV6-1 with TRBJ1-5, with D possibly TRBD1 on 6 matching bases. Trimming shortened V by 2 bases and J by 6 bases, and 14 bases separated the two germline ends. Germline CDR1 is MNHNS and CDR2 is SASEGT. The CDR3 length is 15 residues. This CDR3 is CASSEKGVEPQPQHF. The CDR3 DNA follows: TGTGCCAGCAGTGAAAAGGGGGTGGAACCTCAGCCCCAGCATTTT.

The chain recombines TRBV7-3 with TRBJ1-1, with D possibly TRBD1 on 6 matching bases. CDR1 and CDR2 (germline): SGHTA, FQGTGA. The CDR3 has 17 residues. Trimming cost V 4 bases and J 5 bases, with 23 bases left between them. The CDR3 spells CASSSGQGPLTGTEAFF. In DNA form, the CDR3 reads TGTGCCAGCAGCTCCGGGCAGGGGCCCCTAACGGGTACTGAAGCTTTCTTT.

This chain connects TRBV2 to TRBJ1-2; 7 nucleotides line up with TRBD1. This CDR3 spans 13 amino acids. The ends lost 6 bases at V and 6 bases at J; junction bases unmatched: 7. CDR1 and CDR2 (germline): SNHLY, FYNNEI. The CDR3 region is CASRGQEWNGYTF. As DNA, the CDR3 is TGTGCCAGCAGAGGACAGGAGTGGAATGGCTACACCTTC.

This clone was seen once. V gene TRBV7-8 combines with J gene TRBJ2-4, with 7 bases lining up with TRBD2. J lost 3 bases, V lost 5 bases, and 10 bases had no gene match. This CDR3 region has 16 residues. The germline CDR1 and CDR2 sequences are SGHVS and FQNEAQ. The CDR3 loop is CASSDVGGTDKNIQYF. CDR3 nucleotides: TGTGCCAGCAGCGATGTGGGGGGGACTGACAAAAACATTCAGTACTTC.

CDR3 residues: CASSTGTGGSYGYTF. The CDR3 region has the DNA TGTGCCAGCAGCACCGGGACAGGGGGCAGTTATGGCTACACCTTC. The chain carries TRBV9 and TRBJ1-2; 12 bases agree with TRBD1. Germline CDR1 SGDLS, CDR2 YYNGEE. The J segment lost 5 bases and the V segment lost 4 bases, leaving 6 bases of the junction unmatched. The CDR3 runs to 15 residues.

The chain recombines TRBV5-4 with TRBJ2-7, with a weak D call TRBD2 (5 bases). Trimming stripped 2 bases from V and 0 bases from J, with 15 bases between. The germline CDR1 and CDR2 sequences are SGHNT and YYREEE (reference sequence). This CDR3 has 16 residues. The CDR3 sequence is CASSFRTSSSSYEQYF. DNA for the CDR3: TGTGCCAGCAGCTTCCGGACTTCTAGTTCCTCCTACGAGCAGTACTTC. The full variable domain, rest sourced from reference TRBV5-4 and TRBJ2-7, is ETGVTQSPTHLIKTRGQQVTLRCSSQSGHNTVSWYQQALGQGPQFIFQYYREEENGRGNFPPRFSGLQFPNYSSELNVNALELDDSALYLCASSFRTSSSSYEQYFGPGTRLTVT.

The DNA of the CDR3 is TGCGCCAGCAGCTTGGAGGCAGGTGCCTACTCACCCCTCCACTTT. Translated: CASSLEAGAYSPLHF. V gene TRBV5-1 combines with J gene TRBJ1-6; D unresolved. The germline V gene encodes CDR1 SGHRS and CDR2 YFSETQ. V dropped 0 bases and J dropped 10 bases, with 14 bases sitting between them. This CDR3 has 15 residues.

The chain links TRBV7-9 to TRBJ1-1; D might be TRBD1 (5 bases). The length of the CDR3 is 13 residues. Germline assignment: CDR1 SEHNR and CDR2 FQNEAQ (reference sequence). V was trimmed by 7 bases and J by 6 bases, leaving 15 bases between them. CDR3 nucleotides: TGTGCCAGCAACCGATGGGGGGACGCTGAAGCTTTCTTT. This gives the protein CASNRWGDAEAFF.

The V gene is TRBV15, the J gene TRBJ1-1; D perhaps matches TRBD1 (6 bases). Germline lookup yields CDR1 LNHNV and CDR2 YYDKDF (reference sequence). V was cut by 6 bases and J by 4 bases, with 18 bases left in between. CDR3 length equals 15 residues. In nucleotides, the CDR3 is TGTGCCACCAGGGGGTTAGGGGGTGTGGGCACTGAAGCTTTCTTT. It encodes CATRGLGGVGTEAFF.

V is TRBV7-9 and J is TRBJ2-2, with D maybe TRBD2 (6 bases). This CDR3 has 16 residues. Germline V gives CDR1 SEHNR, CDR2 FQNEAQ (reference sequence). V lost 3 bases, J lost 3 bases, and 14 bases lay in between. As DNA, the CDR3 is TGTGCCAGCAGCTTTGGGGGGTCTAGAGACACCGGGGAGCTGTTTTTT. Protein product: CASSFGGSRDTGELFF.

The V and J genes are TRBV2 and TRBJ1-1; D call uncertain. Deletions cut 7 bases from V and 5 bases from J, with 17 bases between. CDR1 and CDR2 from the germline V gene are SNHLY and FYNNEI. The CDR3 has 14 residues. CDR3 in DNA: TGTGCCAGCAACCGGGCCCCCGGCGGGACTGAAGCTTTCTTT. Amino acids: CASNRAPGGTEAFF.

The V gene is TRBV7-9, the J gene TRBJ2-1; D ambiguous. V lost 2 bases to trimming and J lost 8 bases, with 13 bases between them. This CDR3 is built from 14 residues. CDR1 SEHNR and CDR2 FQNEAQ come from the germline V gene (reference sequence). The DNA for the CDR3 is TGTGCCAGCAGCTTACCTGTCTATGAGGATGAGCAGTTCTTC. The encoded protein is CASSLPVYEDEQFF.

This clone came up a few times. The chain links TRBV2 to TRBJ2-2; a possible D gene is TRBD2 (5 bases). V was pared by 8 bases and J by 3 bases, with 13 bases between. In germline, CDR1 is SNHLY, CDR2 FYNNEI. This CDR3 is 14 amino acids long. The CDR3 protein is CASVRGSDTGELFF. Here the CDR3 DNA reads TGTGCCAGCGTGCGAGGGAGTGACACCGGGGAGCTGTTTTTT.

This clone was recorded many times. The chain joins TRBV28 to TRBJ1-5, with a tentative D call TRBD1 (5 bases). The germline gives CDR1 MDHEN, CDR2 SYDVKM. The V end lost 7 bases, the J end lost 4 bases, and 20 bases lay between the germline ends. This CDR3 has 16 amino acids. CDR3 in DNA: TGTGCCAGCACCGACATTAGGGGTCTCAGGAATCAGCCCCAGCATTTT. It is translated as CASTDIRGLRNQPQHF. Complete variable domain (other parts from reference TRBV28 and TRBJ1-5): DVKVTQSSRYLVKRTGEKVFLECVQDMDHENMFWYRQDPGLGLRLIYFSYDVKMKEKGDIPEGYSVSREKKERFSLILESASTNQTSMYLCASTDIRGLRNQPQHFGDGTRLSIL.

V is TRBV30 and J is TRBJ1-5; a possible D gene is TRBD1 (6 bases). The ends were cut back, 2 bases at V and 0 bases at J, with 14 bases in the middle. The CDR3 contains 16 residues. Germline CDR1 GTSNPN, CDR2 SVGIG (reference sequence). The chain's CDR3 is CAWSKKGGNSNQPQHF. The CDR3, as DNA: TGTGCCTGGAGTAAAAAGGGGGGGAATAGCAATCAGCCCCAGCATTTT.

This clone came up once. This rearrangement joins TRBV4-1 to TRBJ2-2; 9 nucleotides agree with TRBD2. This CDR3 has 15 residues. Germline loops: CDR1 MGHRA, CDR2 YSYEKL. Germline trimming cut 3 bases from V and 6 bases from J; bases unmatched to any gene: 5. The CDR3 is CASSHGREGAGELFF. Written as DNA, the CDR3 is TGCGCCAGCAGCCATGGGCGGGAGGGCGCCGGGGAGCTGTTTTTT.

In this sample, this clone turned up once. The CDR3 sequence is CAIRENSVSETQYF. DNA for the CDR3: TGTGCCATCAGAGAAAATAGTGTTAGCGAGACCCAGTACTTC. The chain combines TRBV10-3 with TRBJ2-5; D not resolved. This CDR3 is built from 14 residues. Germline V CDR1 and CDR2: ENHRY, SYGVKD. Trimming stripped 6 bases from V and 5 bases from J, with 16 bases between.

The chain links TRBV5-1 to TRBJ2-7; 8 nucleotides agree with TRBD1. The CDR3 sequence is 13 residues long. From germline, CDR1 is SGHRS and CDR2 YFSETQ. Losses at the gene ends were 2 bases for V and 6 bases for J; bases not matched to a gene: 4. CDR3 loop: CASSFRDRSEQYF. CDR3 bases: TGCGCCAGCAGCTTTCGGGACAGGTCCGAGCAGTACTTC.

The V call is TRBV28, the J call TRBJ1-5; possible D gene TRBD1, 6 bases. CDR1 is MDHEN and CDR2 is SYDVKM in the germline V gene. Trimming shortened V by 2 bases and J by 0 bases, and 11 bases separated the two germline ends. The CDR3 extends over 16 amino acids. In nucleotides, the CDR3 is TGTGCCAGCAGTTTACTGGACAGTTATAGCAATCAGCCCCAGCATTTT. Protein sequence: CASSLLDSYSNQPQHF.

The V gene is TRBV7-8, the J gene TRBJ2-1; the match to TRBD2 covers 8 bases. CDR3 length equals 17 residues. After removal of 0 bases from V and 7 bases from J, the junction contained 11 bases not matched to a gene. Germline CDR1 reads SGHVS; CDR2 reads FQNEAQ. The CDR3 region is CASSLAVRGGKKNEQFF. CDR3 DNA: TGTGCCAGCAGCTTAGCAGTTCGGGGGGGGAAGAAGAATGAGCAGTTCTTC. The full variable domain, completed using reference TRBV7-8 and TRBJ2-1, is GAGVSQSPRYKVAKRGQDVALRCDPISGHVSLFWYQQALGQGPEFLTYFQNEAQLDKSGLPSDRFFAERPEGSVSTLKIQRTQQEDSAVYLCASSLAVRGGKKNEQFFGPGTRLTVL.